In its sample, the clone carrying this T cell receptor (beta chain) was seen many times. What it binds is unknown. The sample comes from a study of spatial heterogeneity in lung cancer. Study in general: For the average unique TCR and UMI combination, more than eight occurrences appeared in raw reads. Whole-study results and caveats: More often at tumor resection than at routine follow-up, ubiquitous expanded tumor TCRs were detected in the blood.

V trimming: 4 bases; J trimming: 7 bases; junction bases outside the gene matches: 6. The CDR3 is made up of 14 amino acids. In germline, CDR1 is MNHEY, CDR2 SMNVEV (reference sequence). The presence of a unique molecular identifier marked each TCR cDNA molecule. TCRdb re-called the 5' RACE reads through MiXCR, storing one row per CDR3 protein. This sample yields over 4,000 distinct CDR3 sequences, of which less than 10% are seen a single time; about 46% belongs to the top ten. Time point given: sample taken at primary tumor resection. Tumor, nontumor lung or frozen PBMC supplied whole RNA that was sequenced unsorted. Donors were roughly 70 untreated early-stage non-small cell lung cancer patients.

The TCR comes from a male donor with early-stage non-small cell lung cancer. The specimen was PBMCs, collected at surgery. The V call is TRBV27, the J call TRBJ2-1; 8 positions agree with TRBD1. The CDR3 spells CASSSGTGRNEQFF. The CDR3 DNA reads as TGTGCCAGCAGTTCTGGGACAGGCCGAAATGAGCAGTTCTTC.